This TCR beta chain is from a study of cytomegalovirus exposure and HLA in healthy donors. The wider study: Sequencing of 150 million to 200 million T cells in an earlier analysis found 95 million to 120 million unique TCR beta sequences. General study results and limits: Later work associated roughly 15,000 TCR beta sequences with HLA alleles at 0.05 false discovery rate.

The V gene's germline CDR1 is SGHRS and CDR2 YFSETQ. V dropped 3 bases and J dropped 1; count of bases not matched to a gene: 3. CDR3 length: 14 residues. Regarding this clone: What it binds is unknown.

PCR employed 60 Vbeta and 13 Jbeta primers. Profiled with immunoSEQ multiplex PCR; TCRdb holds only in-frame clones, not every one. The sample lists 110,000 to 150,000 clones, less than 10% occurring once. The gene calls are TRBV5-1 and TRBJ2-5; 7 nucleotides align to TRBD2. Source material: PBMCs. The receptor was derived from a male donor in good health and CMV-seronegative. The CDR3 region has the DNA TGCGCCAGCAGCTCCGGGGGGATCCAAGAGACCCAGTACTTC. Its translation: CASSSGGIQETQYF. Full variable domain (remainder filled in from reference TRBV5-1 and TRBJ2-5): KAGVTQTPRYLIKTRGQQVTLSCSPISGHRSVSWYQQTPGQGLQFLFEYFSETQRNKGNFPGRFSGRQFSNSRSEMNVSTLELGDSALYLCASSSGGIQETQYFGPGTRLLVL.